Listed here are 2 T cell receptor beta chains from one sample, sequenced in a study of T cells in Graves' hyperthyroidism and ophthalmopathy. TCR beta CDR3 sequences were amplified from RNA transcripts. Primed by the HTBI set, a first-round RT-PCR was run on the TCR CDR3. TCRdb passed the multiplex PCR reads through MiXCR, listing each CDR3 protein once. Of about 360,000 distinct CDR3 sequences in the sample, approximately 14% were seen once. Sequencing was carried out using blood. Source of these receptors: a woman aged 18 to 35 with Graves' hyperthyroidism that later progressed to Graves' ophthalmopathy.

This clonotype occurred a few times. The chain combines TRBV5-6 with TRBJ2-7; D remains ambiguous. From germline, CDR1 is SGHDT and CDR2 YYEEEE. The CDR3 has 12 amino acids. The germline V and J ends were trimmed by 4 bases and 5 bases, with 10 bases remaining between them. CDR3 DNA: TGTGCCAGCAGCCACACCGACAACGAGCAGTACTTC. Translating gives CASSHTDNEQYF.

The CDR3 nucleotides read TGTGCCAGCAGCTTACCCGGGAGGGAGCAGTACTTC. Translation: CASSLPGREQYF. The J gene is TRBJ2-7, the V gene TRBV7-9; TRBD2 matches 7 bases. CDR1 and CDR2 from the germline V gene are SEHNR and FQNEAQ (reference sequence). V was pared by 2 bases and J by 7 bases, with 2 bases of the junction left unmatched. The CDR3 totals 12 residues.